This T cell receptor (beta chain) was sequenced for a study of long-term antiretroviral therapy in people with HIV. V was pared by 7 bases and J by 9 bases, with 10 bases of the junction left unmatched. Looked up from germline, CDR1 is SGHVS and CDR2 is FQNEAQ. The CDR3 sequence is 14 residues long. Notes on this clone: Its target is not known.

One or more pre-ART and two or more post-ART PBMC samples were available from each donor. General study results and limits: ART adherence was not documented, and neither viral resistance nor therapy changes had any data. HIV repertoires showed narrower CDR3 length ranges than controls. ART was followed by higher diversity that remained below transplant donor controls.

Investigators performed immunoSEQ version v3.0 at survey level. Using immunoSEQ multiplex PCR, the repertoire was profiled, and TCRdb retains in-frame clones only, with some absent. The sample has about 29,000 clones, more than 85% seen once; the top ten hold under 9.5%. The sequenced sample was unsorted PBMCs, obtained 5 years before starting antiretroviral therapy. J is TRBJ2-1 and V is TRBV7-8; TRBD1 matches 9 bases. The receptor comes from a man over 45 with HIV. CDR3 residues: CASKPRTGDLEQFF. The CDR3 DNA is TGTGCCAGCAAACCACGGACAGGGGATCTTGAGCAGTTCTTC. The full variable domain, with the rest looked up from reference TRBV7-8 and TRBJ2-1, is GAGVSQSPRYKVAKRGQDVALRCDPISGHVSLFWYQQALGQGPEFLTYFQNEAQLDKSGLPSDRFFAERPEGSVSTLKIQRTQQEDSAVYLCASKPRTGDLEQFFGPGTRLTVL.